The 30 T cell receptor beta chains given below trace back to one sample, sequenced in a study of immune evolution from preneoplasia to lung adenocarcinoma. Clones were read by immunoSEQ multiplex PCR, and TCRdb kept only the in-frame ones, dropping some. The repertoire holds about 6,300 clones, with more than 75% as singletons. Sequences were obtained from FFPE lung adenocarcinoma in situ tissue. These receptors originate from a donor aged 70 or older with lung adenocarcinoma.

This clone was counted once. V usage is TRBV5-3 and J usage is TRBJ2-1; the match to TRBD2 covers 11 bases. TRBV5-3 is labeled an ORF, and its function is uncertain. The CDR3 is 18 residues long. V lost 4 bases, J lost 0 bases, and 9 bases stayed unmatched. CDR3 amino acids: CARSLGGLAVLSYNEQFF. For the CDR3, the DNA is TGTGCCAGAAGCCTTGGGGGACTAGCGGTACTCTCCTACAATGAGCAGTTCTTC.

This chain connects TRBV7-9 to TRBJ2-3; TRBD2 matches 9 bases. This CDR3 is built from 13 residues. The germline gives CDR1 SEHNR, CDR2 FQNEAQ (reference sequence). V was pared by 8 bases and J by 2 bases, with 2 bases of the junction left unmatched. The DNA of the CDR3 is TGTGCCAGCCTAGCGGGATCCACAGATACGCAGTATTTT. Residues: CASLAGSTDTQYF.

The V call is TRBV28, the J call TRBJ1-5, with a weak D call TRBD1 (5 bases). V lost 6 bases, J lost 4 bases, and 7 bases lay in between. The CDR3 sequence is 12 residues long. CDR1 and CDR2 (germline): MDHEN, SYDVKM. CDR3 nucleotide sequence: TGTGCCAGCAGGCGACAGAATCAGCCCCAGCATTTT. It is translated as CASRRQNQPQHF.

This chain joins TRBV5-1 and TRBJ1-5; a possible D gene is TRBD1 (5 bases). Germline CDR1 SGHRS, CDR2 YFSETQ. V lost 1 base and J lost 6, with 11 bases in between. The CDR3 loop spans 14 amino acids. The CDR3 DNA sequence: TGCGCCAGCAGCTTGACAGGAGACGGTCAGCCCCAGCATTTT. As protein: CASSLTGDGQPQHF.

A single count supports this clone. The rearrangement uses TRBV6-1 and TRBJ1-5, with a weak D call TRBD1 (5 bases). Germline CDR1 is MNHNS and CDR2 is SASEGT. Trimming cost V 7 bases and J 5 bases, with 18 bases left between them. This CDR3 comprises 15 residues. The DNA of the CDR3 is TGTGCCAGCAAACTGGAGACGGTGGGGGATCAGCCCCAGCATTTT. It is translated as CASKLETVGDQPQHF.

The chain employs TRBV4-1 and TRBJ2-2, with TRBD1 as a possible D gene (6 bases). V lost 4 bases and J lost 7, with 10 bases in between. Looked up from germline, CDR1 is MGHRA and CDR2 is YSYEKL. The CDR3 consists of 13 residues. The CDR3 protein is CASSRQGIGELFF. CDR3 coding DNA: TGCGCCAGCAGCCGCCAGGGGATCGGGGAGCTGTTTTTT.

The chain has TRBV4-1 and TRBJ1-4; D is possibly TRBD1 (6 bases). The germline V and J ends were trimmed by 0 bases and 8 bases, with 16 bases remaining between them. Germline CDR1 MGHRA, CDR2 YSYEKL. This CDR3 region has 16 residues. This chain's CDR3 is CASSQDIYRVGEKLFF. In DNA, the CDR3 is TGCGCCAGCAGCCAAGACATTTACAGGGTAGGGGAAAAACTGTTTTTT.

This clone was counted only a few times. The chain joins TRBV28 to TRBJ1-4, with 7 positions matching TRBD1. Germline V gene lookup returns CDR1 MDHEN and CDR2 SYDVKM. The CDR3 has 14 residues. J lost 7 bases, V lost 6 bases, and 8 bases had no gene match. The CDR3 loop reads CASRATGEGEKLFF. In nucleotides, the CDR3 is TGTGCCAGCAGGGCAACAGGGGAGGGTGAAAAACTGTTTTTT.

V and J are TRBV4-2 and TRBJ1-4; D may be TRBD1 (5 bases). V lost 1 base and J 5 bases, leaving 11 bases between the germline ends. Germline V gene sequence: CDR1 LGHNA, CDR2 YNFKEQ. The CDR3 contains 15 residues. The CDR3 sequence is CASSQVDRGNEKLFF. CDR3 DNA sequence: TGTGCCAGCAGCCAAGTCGACAGAGGGAATGAAAAACTGTTTTTT.

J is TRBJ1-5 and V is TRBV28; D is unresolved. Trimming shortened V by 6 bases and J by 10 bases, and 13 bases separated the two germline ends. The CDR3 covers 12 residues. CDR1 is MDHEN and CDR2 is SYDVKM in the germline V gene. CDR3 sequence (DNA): TGTGCCAGCAGGACTCTCCTTGAACCCCAGCATTTT. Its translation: CASRTLLEPQHF. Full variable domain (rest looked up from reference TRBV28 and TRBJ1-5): DVKVTQSSRYLVKRTGEKVFLECVQDMDHENMFWYRQDPGLGLRLIYFSYDVKMKEKGDIPEGYSVSREKKERFSLILESASTNQTSMYLCASRTLLEPQHFGDGTRLSIL.

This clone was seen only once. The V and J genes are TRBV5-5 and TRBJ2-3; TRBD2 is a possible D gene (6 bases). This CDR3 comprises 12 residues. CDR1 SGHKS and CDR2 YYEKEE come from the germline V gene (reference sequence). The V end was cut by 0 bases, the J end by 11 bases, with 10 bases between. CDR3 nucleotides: TGTGCCAGCAGCTTGGAGGGGAGGAAGCAGTATTTT. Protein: CASSLEGRKQYF.

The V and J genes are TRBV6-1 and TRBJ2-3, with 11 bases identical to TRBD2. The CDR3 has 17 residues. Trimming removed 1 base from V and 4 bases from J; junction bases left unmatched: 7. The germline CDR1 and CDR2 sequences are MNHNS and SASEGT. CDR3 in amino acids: CASSEVVLAGVSDTQYF. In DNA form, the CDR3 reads TGTGCCAGCAGTGAAGTAGTACTAGCGGGAGTCTCAGATACGCAGTATTTT.

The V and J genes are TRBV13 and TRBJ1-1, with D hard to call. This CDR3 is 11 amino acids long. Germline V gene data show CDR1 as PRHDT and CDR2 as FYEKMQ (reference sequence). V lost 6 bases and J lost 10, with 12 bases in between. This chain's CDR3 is CASSRTRGAFF. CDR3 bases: TGTGCCAGCAGTCGGACCCGGGGAGCTTTCTTT.

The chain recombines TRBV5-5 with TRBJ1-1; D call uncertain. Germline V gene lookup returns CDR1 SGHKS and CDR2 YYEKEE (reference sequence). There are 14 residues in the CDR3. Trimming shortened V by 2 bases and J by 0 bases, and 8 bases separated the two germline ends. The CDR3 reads CASSLVIMNTEAFF. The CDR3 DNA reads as TGTGCCAGCAGCTTAGTAATCATGAACACTGAAGCTTTCTTT.

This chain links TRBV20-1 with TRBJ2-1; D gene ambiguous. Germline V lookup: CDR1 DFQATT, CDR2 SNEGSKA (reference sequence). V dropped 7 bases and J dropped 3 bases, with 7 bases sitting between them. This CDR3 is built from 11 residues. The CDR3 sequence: CSGALYNEQFF. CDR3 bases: TGCAGTGGGGCCCTCTACAATGAGCAGTTCTTC.

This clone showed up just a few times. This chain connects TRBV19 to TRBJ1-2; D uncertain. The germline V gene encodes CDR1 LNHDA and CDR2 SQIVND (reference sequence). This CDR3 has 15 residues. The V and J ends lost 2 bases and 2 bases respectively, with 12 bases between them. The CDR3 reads CASSITSTKNYGYTF. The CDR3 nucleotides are TGTGCCAGTAGTATAACGTCGACAAAAAACTATGGCTACACCTTC.

CDR3 protein: CASSYLLGQGDSPLHF. The CDR3, as DNA: TGTGCCAGCAGTTACCTCCTAGGACAGGGAGATTCACCCCTCCACTTT. The V gene is TRBV6-6, the J gene TRBJ1-6; 8 nucleotides align to TRBD1. Per the germline V gene, CDR1 is MNHNY and CDR2 is SVGAGI (reference sequence). V was clipped by 2 bases and J by 8 bases; unmatched bases: 8. The CDR3 length is 16 residues.

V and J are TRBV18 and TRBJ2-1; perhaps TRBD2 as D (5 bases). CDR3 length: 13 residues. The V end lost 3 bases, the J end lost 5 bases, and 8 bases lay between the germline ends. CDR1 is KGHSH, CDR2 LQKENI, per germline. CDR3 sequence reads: CASSPTKNNEQFF. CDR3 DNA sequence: TGTGCCAGCTCACCGACTAAAAACAATGAGCAGTTCTTC. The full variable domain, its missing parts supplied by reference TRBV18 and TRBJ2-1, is NAGVMQNPRHLVRRRGQEARLRCSPMKGHSHVYWYRQLPEEGLKFMVYLQKENIIDESGMPKERFSAEFPKEGPSILRIQQVVRGDSAAYFCASSPTKNNEQFFGPGTRLTVL.

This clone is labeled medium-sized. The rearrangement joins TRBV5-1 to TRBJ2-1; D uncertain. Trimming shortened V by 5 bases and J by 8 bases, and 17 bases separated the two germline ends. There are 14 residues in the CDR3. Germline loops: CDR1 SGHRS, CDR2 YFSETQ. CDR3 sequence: CASRPGPEPYEQFF. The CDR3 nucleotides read TGCGCCAGCAGACCGGGCCCCGAACCTTATGAGCAGTTCTTC.

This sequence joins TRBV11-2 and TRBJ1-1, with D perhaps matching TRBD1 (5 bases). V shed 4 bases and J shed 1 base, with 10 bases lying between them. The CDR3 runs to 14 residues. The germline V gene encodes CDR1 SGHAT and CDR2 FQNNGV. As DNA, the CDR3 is TGTGCCAGCAGCTCCTATGACAGGAACACTGAAGCTTTCTTT. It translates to CASSSYDRNTEAFF.

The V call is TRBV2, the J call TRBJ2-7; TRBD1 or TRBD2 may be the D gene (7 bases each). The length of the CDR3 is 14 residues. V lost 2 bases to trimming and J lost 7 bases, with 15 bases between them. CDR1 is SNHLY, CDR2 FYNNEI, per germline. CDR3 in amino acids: CASSESRGGGEQYF. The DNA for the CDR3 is TGTGCCAGCAGTGAATCCAGGGGGGGTGGGGAGCAGTACTTC. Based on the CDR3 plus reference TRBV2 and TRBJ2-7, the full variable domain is EPEVTQTPSHQVTQMGQEVILRCVPISNHLYFYWYRQILGQKVEFLVSFYNNEISEKSEIFDDQFSVERPDGSNFTLKIRSTKLEDSAMYFCASSESRGGGEQYFGPGTRLTVT.

The CDR3 spells CAWSVATAPGTGELFF. The CDR3 DNA is TGTGCCTGGAGTGTCGCTACGGCGCCGGGCACCGGGGAGCTGTTTTTT. V is TRBV30 and J is TRBJ2-2; D call uncertain. This CDR3 is 16 amino acids long. V lost 0 bases to trimming and J lost 4 bases, with 15 bases between them. Germline V gene data show CDR1 as GTSNPN and CDR2 as SVGIG (reference sequence).

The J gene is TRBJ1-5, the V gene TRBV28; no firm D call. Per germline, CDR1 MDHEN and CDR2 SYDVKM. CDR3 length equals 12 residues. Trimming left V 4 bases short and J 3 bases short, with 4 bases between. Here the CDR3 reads CASSSPNQPQHF. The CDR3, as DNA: TGTGCCAGCAGTTCACCCAATCAGCCCCAGCATTTT. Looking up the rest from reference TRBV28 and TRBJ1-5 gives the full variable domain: DVKVTQSSRYLVKRTGEKVFLECVQDMDHENMFWYRQDPGLGLRLIYFSYDVKMKEKGDIPEGYSVSREKKERFSLILESASTNQTSMYLCASSSPNQPQHFGDGTRLSIL.

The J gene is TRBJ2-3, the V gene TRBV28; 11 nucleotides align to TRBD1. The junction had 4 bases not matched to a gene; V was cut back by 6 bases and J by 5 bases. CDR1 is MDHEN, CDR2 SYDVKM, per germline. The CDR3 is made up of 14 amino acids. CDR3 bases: TGTGCCAGCAGCCGGGACAGGGGGAAAGATACGCAGTATTTT. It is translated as CASSRDRGKDTQYF.

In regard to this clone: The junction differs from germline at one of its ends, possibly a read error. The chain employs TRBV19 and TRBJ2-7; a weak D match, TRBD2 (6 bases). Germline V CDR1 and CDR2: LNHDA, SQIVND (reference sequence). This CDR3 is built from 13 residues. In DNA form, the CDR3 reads TGTGCCAGTAGTACGGACTATGGCTACGGGCAGTACTTC. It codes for CASSTDYGYGQYF.

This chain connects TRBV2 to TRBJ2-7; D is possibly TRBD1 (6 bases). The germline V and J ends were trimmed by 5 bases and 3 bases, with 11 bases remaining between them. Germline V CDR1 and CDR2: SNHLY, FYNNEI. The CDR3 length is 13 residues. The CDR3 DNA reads TGTGCCAGCAGTCGGGACAACCACTACGAGCAGTACTTC. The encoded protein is CASSRDNHYEQYF.

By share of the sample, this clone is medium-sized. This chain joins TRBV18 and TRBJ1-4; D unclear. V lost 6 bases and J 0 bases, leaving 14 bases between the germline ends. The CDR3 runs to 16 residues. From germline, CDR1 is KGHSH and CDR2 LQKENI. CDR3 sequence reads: CASSRSNSATNEKLFF. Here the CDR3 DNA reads TGTGCCAGCTCCCGGAGTAACAGTGCAACTAATGAAAAACTGTTTTTT.

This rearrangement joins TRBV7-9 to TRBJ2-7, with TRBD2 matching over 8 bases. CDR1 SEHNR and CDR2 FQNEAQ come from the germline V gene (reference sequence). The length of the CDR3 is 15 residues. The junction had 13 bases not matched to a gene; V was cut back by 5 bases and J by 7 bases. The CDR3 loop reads CASSHSGDPQSEQYF. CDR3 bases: TGTGCCAGCAGCCATAGCGGGGACCCCCAGAGTGAGCAGTACTTC. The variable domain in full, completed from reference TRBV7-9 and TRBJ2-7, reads DTGVSQNPRHKITKRGQNVTFRCDPISEHNRLYWYRQTLGQGPEFLTYFQNEAQLEKSRLLSDRFSAERPKGSFSTLEIQRTEQGDSAMYLCASSHSGDPQSEQYFGPGTRLTVT.

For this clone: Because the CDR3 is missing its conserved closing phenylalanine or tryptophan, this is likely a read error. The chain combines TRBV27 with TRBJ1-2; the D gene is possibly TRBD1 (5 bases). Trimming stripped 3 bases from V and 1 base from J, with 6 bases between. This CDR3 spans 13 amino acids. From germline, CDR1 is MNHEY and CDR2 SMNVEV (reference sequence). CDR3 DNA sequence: TGTGCCAGCAGTTTGGACAATAACTATGGCTACACCCTC. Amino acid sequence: CASSLDNNYGYTL.

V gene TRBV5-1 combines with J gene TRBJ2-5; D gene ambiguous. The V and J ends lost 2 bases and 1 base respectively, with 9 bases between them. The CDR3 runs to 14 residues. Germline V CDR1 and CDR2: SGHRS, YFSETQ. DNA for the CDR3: TGCGCCAGCAGCTTTCAAAGCGCCCAAGAGACCCAGTACTTC. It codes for CASSFQSAQETQYF.